This TCR beta chain originates from a study of T cells in Graves' hyperthyroidism and ophthalmopathy. Overall study results and limits: The model predicted ophthalmopathy a median roughly six months before onset. Among clonotypes expanded in thyroid above 0.001, most were also found in blood.

Orbital computed tomography and thyroid ultrasound, together with serum TRAb and thyroxine and clinical symptoms, were used for diagnoses. This CDR3 is 12 amino acids long. Trimming stripped 3 bases from V and 10 bases from J, with 10 bases between. Germline CDR1 is SGHTA and CDR2 is FQGTGA. This clonotype occurred many times. Its antigen is as yet unknown. Regions amplified from RNA transcripts were the TCR beta CDR3 regions. First-round RT-PCR with HTBI primers amplified the TCR CDR3 region. MiXCR, applied by TCRdb to the multiplex PCR reads, yields one record per CDR3 protein. This sample carries 400,000 or so distinct CDR3 sequences, over 12% of them seen once, and the ten largest clones take under 30%.

Sequenced material: blood. The chain combines TRBV7-3 with TRBJ2-1, with D uncertain. The origin of this receptor is a man over 45 with Graves' ophthalmopathy. CDR3 in amino acids: CASSLSPEEQFF. CDR3 sequence (DNA): TGTGCCAGCAGCTTGAGCCCAGAGGAGCAGTTCTTC.